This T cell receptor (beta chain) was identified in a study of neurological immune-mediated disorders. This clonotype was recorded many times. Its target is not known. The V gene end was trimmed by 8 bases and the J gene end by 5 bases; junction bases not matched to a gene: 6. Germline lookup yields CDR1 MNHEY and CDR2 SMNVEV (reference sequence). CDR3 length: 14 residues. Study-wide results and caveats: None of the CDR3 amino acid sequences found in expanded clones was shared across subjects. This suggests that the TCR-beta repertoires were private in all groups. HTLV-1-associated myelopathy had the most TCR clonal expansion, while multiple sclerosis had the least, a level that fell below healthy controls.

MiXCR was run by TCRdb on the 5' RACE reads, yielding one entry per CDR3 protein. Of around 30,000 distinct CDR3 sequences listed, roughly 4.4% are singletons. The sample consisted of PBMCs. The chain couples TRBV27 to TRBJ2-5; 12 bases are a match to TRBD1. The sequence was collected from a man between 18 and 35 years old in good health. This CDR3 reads CASGGQGAGETQYF. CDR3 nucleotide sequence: TGTGCCAGCGGGGGACAGGGGGCGGGGGAGACCCAGTACTTC.